A single T cell receptor beta chain is shown here with its context. Its target is unknown. The data stem from a study of T-cell memory formation after mild COVID-19. General study findings and limits: Mainly in CM and EM were contracting CD4+ clones; CD8+ were in EMRA. Nothing showed for sure that second-wave clones peaking on day 37 were SARS-CoV-2 specific. Later expanders leaned toward CD4+, whereas clones contracting from day 15 to 85 were balanced CD4/CD8.

The CDR3 is made up of 13 amino acids. J was trimmed by 9 bases and V by 5 bases; bases with no gene match: 5. The TCR alpha and TCR beta cDNA libraries, bearing sample barcodes and UMIs, were generated by 5'RACE using constant-segment primers. TCRdb ran MiXCR on the 5' RACE reads and lists one entry per CDR3 protein. The repertoire has approximately 580,000 distinct CDR3 sequences, approximately 20% of them found once; the top ten carry approximately 13%. This TCR was sampled from an adult woman who had mild COVID-19 (a few samples of this study predate the infection). Cell type and time point are not known. The chain employs TRBV12-3 or TRBV12-4 and TRBJ1-1; 11 bases line up with TRBD1. Sequencing used PBMCs or a T cell subset sorted from them (not recorded which). CDR3 nucleotide sequence: TGTGCCAGCAGTCCGGGACAGGGGGTGCAAGCTTTCTTT. Encoded protein: CASSPGQGVQAFF.